This entry lists 8 T cell receptor beta chains sequenced from one sample in a study of blood T cell repertoires in COVID-19. Assay used: immunoSEQ multiplex PCR; TCRdb lists only in-frame clones, some missing. The sample has a few hundred thousand clones; roughly 90% are singletons. Sequences were obtained from peripheral blood. Receptors originate from a woman aged 55-70 years with acute or convalescent COVID-19.

V gene TRBV7-9 combines with J gene TRBJ2-1; 11 bases are a match to TRBD2. J lost 4 bases, V lost 1 base, and 6 bases had no gene match. This CDR3 is built from 17 residues. Germline assignment: CDR1 SEHNR and CDR2 FQNEAQ (reference sequence). CDR3 protein: CASSLDFGTSGYNEQFF. The CDR3 DNA follows: TGTGCCAGCAGCTTAGATTTCGGGACTAGCGGATACAATGAGCAGTTCTTC.

The rearrangement uses TRBV5-4 and TRBJ1-1, with TRBD1 matching 9 bases. V dropped 5 bases and J dropped 12; count of bases not matched to a gene: 11. Germline V CDR1 and CDR2: SGHNT, YYREEE (reference sequence). The CDR3 runs to 13 residues. The CDR3 region is CASRSTGGAVTFF. The DNA of the CDR3 is TGTGCCAGCAGATCCACAGGGGGCGCGGTGACTTTCTTT.

The chain couples TRBV3-1 (or the pseudogene TRBV3-2) to TRBJ2-4; 8 nucleotides line up with TRBD2. Germline CDR1 LGHDT, CDR2 YNNKEL (reference sequence). This CDR3 has 15 residues. V shed 7 bases, J shed 7 bases, and the junction held 12 bases outside the gene matches. In DNA form, the CDR3 reads TGTGCCAGCACCCGAGGCGGGGGGAGCCGGAACATTCAGTACTTC. Amino acids: CASTRGGGSRNIQYF.

J is TRBJ1-2 and V is TRBV27; D remains unclear. The germline gives CDR1 MNHEY, CDR2 SMNVEV (reference sequence). The CDR3 contains 14 residues. V dropped 5 bases and J dropped 4 bases, with 14 bases sitting between them. This CDR3 reads CASSPLYFLYGYTF. CDR3 in DNA: TGTGCCAGCAGTCCTCTTTATTTCCTCTATGGCTACACCTTC.

V usage is TRBV7-3 and J usage is TRBJ2-2; D perhaps matches TRBD2 (6 bases). The germline gives CDR1 SGHTA, CDR2 FQGTGA. CDR3 size: 16 residues. V lost 0 bases, J lost 2 bases, and 10 bases lay in between. CDR3 sequence (DNA): TGTGCCAGCAGCTTAACAGGGCGGGACAACACCGGGGAGCTGTTTTTT. It specifies CASSLTGRDNTGELFF.

This chain links TRBV5-1 with TRBJ2-2; 9 nucleotides agree with TRBD1. CDR1 is SGHRS, CDR2 YFSETQ, per germline. J lost 6 bases, V lost 4 bases, and 7 bases had no gene match. This CDR3 comprises 15 residues. The CDR3 DNA reads as TGCGCCAGCAGCGCGGGACAGGGTGGTCCCGGGGAGCTGTTTTTT. Translating gives CASSAGQGGPGELFF.

The chain links TRBV15 to TRBJ2-1; 10 bases are a match to TRBD2. V was clipped by 8 bases and J by 0 bases; unmatched bases: 7. The CDR3 contains 16 residues. Per germline, CDR1 LNHNV and CDR2 YYDKDF (reference sequence). CDR3 in DNA: TGTGCCACCGCCACTAGCGGGATTAGCTCCTACAATGAGCAGTTCTTC. It yields the protein CATATSGISSYNEQFF.

In the case of this clone: Other DNA variants within this sample encode the same CDR3. The chain couples TRBV18 to TRBJ2-7; possibly TRBD1 for D (6 bases). The CDR3 has 14 amino acids. V was clipped by 2 bases and J by 0 bases, with 8 bases between them. Germline values: CDR1 KGHSH, CDR2 LQKENI. The CDR3: CASSPATGSYEQYF. The CDR3 nucleotides are TGTGCCAGCTCACCAGCGACAGGCTCCTACGAGCAGTACTTC.